Listed here are 27 T cell receptor beta chains from one sample, sequenced in a study of blood T cell repertoires in COVID-19. Produced via immunoSEQ multiplex PCR; TCRdb's table is partial and in-frame only. The table records 250,000 or so clones, approximately 80% of them present only once. Sequencing was carried out using peripheral blood. These TCRs come from an older woman with active or convalescent COVID-19.

As for this clone: Sequence at one end of the junction differs from germline and may be a read error. The genes are TRBV28 and TRBJ2-2; D is possibly TRBD1 (6 bases). The CDR3 runs 12 residues. CDR1 is MDHEN and CDR2 is SYDVKM in the germline V gene. The CDR3 loop reads CFTGSNTGELFF. CDR3 coding DNA: TGCTTCACAGGGTCGAACACCGGGGAGCTGTTTTTT.

This chain uses TRBV2 with TRBJ1-5, with 7 bases fitting TRBD1. CDR3 length equals 14 residues. Germline values: CDR1 SNHLY, CDR2 FYNNEI. The J segment lost 4 bases and the V segment lost 7 bases, leaving 7 bases of the junction unmatched. CDR3 nucleotides: TGTGCCAGCACCCAGGGGGAAATGAATCAGCCCCAGCATTTT. This gives the protein CASTQGEMNQPQHF.

For the CDR3, the DNA is TGTGCCAGCTCACAGGGGGCCGCCTACGAGCAGTACGTC. It translates to CASSQGAAYEQYV. The chain is built from TRBV18 and TRBJ2-7; TRBD1 matches 7 bases. This CDR3 spans 13 amino acids. V dropped 4 bases and J dropped 2; count of bases not matched to a gene: 2. Germline V gives CDR1 KGHSH, CDR2 LQKENI.

This clone was recorded only once. V is TRBV7-8 and J is TRBJ2-1, with D maybe TRBD2 (5 bases). V lost 1 base and J 2 bases, leaving 15 bases between the germline ends. Germline V gene data show CDR1 as SGHVS and CDR2 as FQNEAQ. The CDR3 is made up of 17 amino acids. The CDR3 is CASSLDIGRSAYNEQFF. For the CDR3, the DNA is TGTGCCAGCAGCTTAGATATCGGCCGTAGCGCCTACAATGAGCAGTTCTTC. Full variable domain (outside the CDR3, taken from reference TRBV7-8 and TRBJ2-1): GAGVSQSPRYKVAKRGQDVALRCDPISGHVSLFWYQQALGQGPEFLTYFQNEAQLDKSGLPSDRFFAERPEGSVSTLKIQRTQQEDSAVYLCASSLDIGRSAYNEQFFGPGTRLTVL.

The V call is TRBV19, the J call TRBJ1-6; perhaps TRBD1 as D (5 bases). Germline-derived CDR1 and CDR2 are LNHDA and SQIVND (reference sequence). CDR3 length equals 17 residues. V dropped 4 bases and J dropped 10 bases, with 23 bases sitting between them. CDR3 sequence: CASSRTPGGGSGSPLHF. The CDR3 DNA is TGTGCCAGTAGTAGAACCCCCGGCGGGGGAAGCGGCTCACCCCTCCACTTT.

The CDR3 bases are TGTGCCAGCAGCGTAGGTGGGACAGGGTCCGTTGGCTACACCTTC. Translating it yields CASSVGGTGSVGYTF. The chain employs TRBV9 and TRBJ1-2, with 9 bases that match TRBD1. Germline CDR1 is SGDLS and CDR2 is YYNGEE. This CDR3 region has 15 residues. Trimming removed 0 bases from V and 7 bases from J; junction bases left unmatched: 7.

The CDR3 spells CASSSRQVGHEQFF. The CDR3 DNA reads TGTGCCAGCAGCTCGCGACAGGTTGGACATGAGCAGTTCTTC. The V call is TRBV7-9, the J call TRBJ2-1; D might be TRBD1 (6 bases). This CDR3 is built from 14 residues. V gave up 4 bases and J gave up 8 bases, with 15 bases separating them. The germline V gene encodes CDR1 SEHNR and CDR2 FQNEAQ (reference sequence). Full variable domain (remainder filled in from reference TRBV7-9 and TRBJ2-1): DTGVSQNPRHKITKRGQNVTFRCDPISEHNRLYWYRQTLGQGPEFLTYFQNEAQLEKSRLLSDRFSAERPKGSFSTLEIQRTEQGDSAMYLCASSSRQVGHEQFFGPGTRLTVL.

V and J are TRBV6-5 and TRBJ1-2; 7 bases agree with TRBD1. V lost 0 bases to trimming and J lost 2 bases; unmatched junction nucleotides: 6. Germline loops: CDR1 MNHEY, CDR2 SVGAGI. This CDR3 spans 16 amino acids. CDR3 region: CASSYSTGTANYGYTF. Here the CDR3 DNA reads TGTGCCAGCAGTTACTCGACCGGGACAGCCAACTATGGCTACACCTTC.

The chain couples TRBV18 to TRBJ1-3, with 9 positions matching TRBD1. The V segment lost 8 bases and the J segment 0 bases; nucleotides outside the gene matches: 5. CDR3 length: 15 amino acids. Germline loops: CDR1 KGHSH, CDR2 LQKENI. The CDR3 DNA is TGTGCCAGCACCTGGACAGGGGCCTCTGGAAACACCATATATTTT. Translation: CASTWTGASGNTIYF.

Written as DNA, the CDR3 is TGTGCCACCAGCAGAGATAAGACAGGGTATCAAGAGACCCAGTACTTC. It translates to CATSRDKTGYQETQYF. The chain recombines TRBV15 with TRBJ2-5; 7 nucleotides line up with TRBD1. The V and J ends lost 0 bases and 2 bases, in that order; junction bases with no gene match: 6. This CDR3 is built from 16 residues. Germline lookup yields CDR1 LNHNV and CDR2 YYDKDF (reference sequence). Filled out from reference TRBV15 and TRBJ2-5, the complete variable domain reads DAMVIQNPRYQVTQFGKPVTLSCSQTLNHNVMYWYQQKSSQAPKLLFHYYDKDFNNEADTPDNFQSRRPNTSFCFLDIRSPGLGDTAMYLCATSRDKTGYQETQYFGPGTRLLVL.

V usage is TRBV5-1 and J usage is TRBJ2-3, with 7 bases identical to TRBD1. Trimming took 3 bases from V and 0 from J; bases not matched to a gene: 7. The CDR3 length is 16 residues. Germline assignment: CDR1 SGHRS and CDR2 YFSETQ. This CDR3 is CASSSQGVPSTDTQYF. The CDR3, as DNA: TGCGCCAGCAGCTCCCAGGGGGTCCCTAGCACAGATACGCAGTATTTT.

V gene TRBV7-3 combines with J gene TRBJ2-7; no clear D gene. The CDR3 runs to 13 residues. The V end lost 2 bases, the J end lost 3 bases, and 8 bases lay between the germline ends. Germline CDR1 reads SGHTA; CDR2 reads FQGTGA. For the CDR3, the DNA is TGTGCCAGCAGCTTAGAGATGAACTACGAGCAGTACTTC. It translates to CASSLEMNYEQYF.

This clone was seen more than once but under ten times. The V gene is TRBV29-1, the J gene TRBJ2-4; D is unresolved. The CDR3 runs 15 residues. With 2 bases removed from V and 2 bases from J, the gap between germline ends came to 13 bases. CDR1 SQVTM and CDR2 ANQGSEA come from the germline V gene. The CDR3 DNA follows: TGCAGCGTTGAAAAACGCAGATCAACCAAAAACATTCAGTACTTC. Residues: CSVEKRRSTKNIQYF.

The V gene is TRBV19, the J gene TRBJ1-3; no clear D. CDR1 is LNHDA and CDR2 is SQIVND in the germline V gene (reference sequence). The CDR3 consists of 16 residues. Trimming took off 4 bases at V and 4 bases at J, with 17 bases between the two ends. CDR3 nucleotides: TGTGCCAGTAGTACTGCTCGAAGCGGAGGGGGAAACACCATATATTTT. This codes for CASSTARSGGGNTIYF.

CDR3 region: CASSFSGGLQETQYF. CDR3 sequence (DNA): TGTGCCAGCAGCTTTTCAGGCGGACTACAAGAGACCCAGTACTTC. This sequence joins TRBV7-9 and TRBJ2-5; a weak D match, TRBD2 (6 bases). This CDR3 region has 15 residues. V was clipped by 3 bases and J by 2 bases, with 13 bases between them. Germline values: CDR1 SEHNR, CDR2 FQNEAQ (reference sequence).

The V and J genes are TRBV10-2 and TRBJ2-5; the match to TRBD2 covers 10 bases. Trimming at V came to 3 bases and at J to 3 bases, leaving 4 bases not matched to a gene. Per germline, CDR1 WSHSY and CDR2 SAAADI. This CDR3 has 15 amino acids. CDR3 nucleotide sequence: TGCGCCAGCAGTGAAGCGCTAGCGGGAGAAGAGACCCAGTACTTC. Protein sequence: CASSEALAGEETQYF.

The chain has TRBV13 and TRBJ2-7; D might be TRBD2 (5 bases). This CDR3 comprises 15 residues. Trimming took off 5 bases at V and 7 bases at J, with 21 bases between the two ends. CDR1 is PRHDT, CDR2 FYEKMQ, per germline (reference sequence). CDR3 nucleotides: TGTGCCAGCAGCACCACCGAATACAGCGGAGAGGAGCAGTACTTC. This codes for CASSTTEYSGEEQYF.

In this sample, this clone turned up a few times. The chain employs TRBV3-1 (or the pseudogene TRBV3-2) and TRBJ2-5; 10 bases line up with TRBD2. Germline CDR1 LGHDT, CDR2 YNNKEL (reference sequence). After removal of 11 bases from V and 5 bases from J, the junction contained 11 bases not matched to a gene. CDR3 length: 14 amino acids. The CDR3 here is CAASSLAGVETQYF. As DNA, the CDR3 is TGTGCCGCCTCCTCCCTAGCGGGAGTTGAGACCCAGTACTTC.

This clone appeared a single time. This chain uses TRBV11-2 with TRBJ2-3; 7 bases are shared with TRBD1. This CDR3 region has 16 residues. In germline, CDR1 is SGHAT, CDR2 FQNNGV. The junction had 6 bases not matched to a gene; V was cut back by 3 bases and J by 0 bases. The chain's CDR3 is CASSFDGQASTDTQYF. CDR3 nucleotide sequence: TGTGCCAGCAGCTTTGATGGACAGGCGAGCACAGATACGCAGTATTTT.

This clone was picked up one time. One junction end disagrees with the germline gene, perhaps due to a read error. The chain carries TRBV4-2 and TRBJ2-7, with 13 bases aligning to TRBD2. The CDR3 runs to 19 residues. Germline-derived CDR1 and CDR2 are LGHNA and YNFKEQ. CDR3 sequence reads: CASSKERTSGSLSSYEQYF. In DNA, the CDR3 is TGTGCCAGCAGCAAAGAGAGGACTAGCGGGAGTTTAAGCTCCTACGAGCAGTACTTC.

This chain uses TRBV7-2 with TRBJ2-7; a weak D match, TRBD2 (7 bases). CDR1 and CDR2 from the germline V gene are SGHTA and FQGNSA. The CDR3 consists of 14 residues. Trimming left V 5 bases short and J 5 bases short, with 16 bases between. CDR3 sequence (DNA): TGTGCCAGCAGCGCCACCGGGGGGCTGGACGAGCAGTACTTC. As protein: CASSATGGLDEQYF.

The rearrangement joins TRBV5-4 to TRBJ2-7, with 7 bases identical to TRBD1. Looked up from germline, CDR1 is SGHNT and CDR2 is YYREEE (reference sequence). V was clipped by 2 bases and J by 2 bases; unmatched bases: 7. The CDR3 length is 15 residues. DNA of the CDR3: TGTGCCAGCAGCTTAGACAGGGCCTCAACCTACGAGCAGTACTTC. Translated: CASSLDRASTYEQYF.

The chain uses TRBV12-5 and TRBJ2-1, with 13 bases identical to TRBD2. Per germline, CDR1 LGHNT and CDR2 FRNRAP. The CDR3 totals 15 residues. The ends lost 5 bases at V and 9 bases at J; junction bases unmatched: 7. CDR3 amino acids: CASGTTSGRAFEQFF. DNA of the CDR3: TGTGCTAGTGGTACCACTAGCGGGAGGGCCTTTGAGCAGTTCTTC.

The table lists this clone with a count of one. The V gene is TRBV7-3, the J gene TRBJ1-1; the D is unclear. CDR1 SGHTA and CDR2 FQGTGA come from the germline V gene. V was pared by 1 base and J by 0 bases, with 3 bases between. The CDR3 is 13 residues long. The CDR3 coding sequence is TGTGCCAGCAGCTTAATCGTGAACACTGAAGCTTTCTTT. Protein: CASSLIVNTEAFF.

In this sample, this clone turned up a few times. The chain couples TRBV6-2 or TRBV6-3 to TRBJ2-1; D gene ambiguous. The CDR3 consists of 12 residues. Per the germline V gene, CDR1 is MNHEY and CDR2 is SVGEGT. The V and J ends lost 2 bases and 8 bases respectively, with 7 bases between them. The CDR3 loop is CASSYPNYEQFF. DNA of the CDR3: TGTGCCAGCAGTTACCCGAACTATGAGCAGTTCTTC.

This clone occurred once. This rearrangement joins TRBV11-2 to TRBJ2-2; the D is unclear. V lost 5 bases to trimming and J lost 8 bases, with 15 bases between them. The CDR3 totals 14 residues. Germline CDR1 reads SGHAT; CDR2 reads FQNNGV. CDR3 sequence reads: CASSPRSRSGELFF. DNA for the CDR3: TGTGCCAGCAGCCCTCGGTCTAGGTCGGGGGAGCTGTTTTTT.

The genes are TRBV29-1 and TRBJ2-1; D not certain. Per the germline V gene, CDR1 is SQVTM and CDR2 is ANQGSEA. V was cut by 2 bases and J by 9 bases, with 17 bases left in between. This CDR3 has 14 amino acids. CDR3 amino acids: CSVEKEKAPGEQFF. CDR3 DNA sequence: TGCAGCGTTGAAAAGGAAAAAGCTCCGGGTGAGCAGTTCTTC.